Below, one T cell receptor beta chain is given with its context. The data were taken from a study of identifying expanded T cells in peripheral blood. This CDR3 region has 15 residues. Germline values: CDR1 SGHTA, CDR2 FQGNSA. The V end was cut by 1 base, the J end by 2 bases, with 9 bases between. The repertoire was sequenced with immunoSEQ multiplex PCR; TCRdb's copy has only in-frame clones and lacks some. Of some 120,000 clones listed, over 65% were seen once; the top ten hold more than 2.5%. V usage is TRBV7-2 and J usage is TRBJ1-5; D not resolved. Sequenced input: blood. This clonotype was obtained from a person aged 18 to 70 in good health. The CDR3 region has the DNA TGTGCCAGCAGCTTAGATGGGGTTCGCAATCAGCCCCAGCATTTT. Protein product: CASSLDGVRNQPQHF.